This passage covers 5 T cell receptor beta chains from one sample sequenced in a study of T cell responses to AZD1222 COVID-19 vaccine. The assay was immunoSEQ multiplex PCR, and TCRdb's table has in-frame clones only and misses some. The sample lists some 97,000 clones; around 90% were seen once. The sample in question was peripheral blood, obtained on day 0 of AZD1222 vaccination. These receptors were collected from an adult in good health.

The rearrangement links TRBV29-1 to TRBJ2-3, with 8 positions matching TRBD2. The V segment lost 4 bases and the J segment 1 base; nucleotides outside the gene matches: 4. The CDR3 consists of 14 residues. CDR1 and CDR2 (germline): SQVTM, ANQGSEA. CDR3 loop: CSVAGLAGTDTQYF. CDR3 DNA sequence: TGCAGCGTTGCTGGACTAGCCGGCACAGATACGCAGTATTTT.

The J gene is TRBJ2-6, the V gene TRBV28; 8 nucleotides line up with TRBD1. The V and J ends lost 3 bases and 0 bases, in that order; junction bases with no gene match: 4. Germline CDR1 is MDHEN and CDR2 is SYDVKM. The CDR3 has 17 residues. The CDR3 loop is CASSFGQGSSGANVLTF. CDR3 DNA: TGTGCCAGCAGTTTTGGACAGGGCAGCTCTGGGGCCAACGTCCTGACTTTC.

The chain couples TRBV19 to TRBJ2-1, with 12 bases fitting TRBD2. From germline, CDR1 is LNHDA and CDR2 SQIVND (reference sequence). Trimming at V came to 3 bases and at J to 4 bases, leaving 4 bases not matched to a gene. The CDR3 has 16 residues. CDR3 region: CASSINLAGGYNEQFF. CDR3 bases: TGTGCCAGTAGTATCAATCTAGCGGGAGGGTACAATGAGCAGTTCTTC.

This sequence joins TRBV18 and TRBJ1-4; D may be TRBD1 (5 bases). Trimming shortened V by 3 bases and J by 7 bases, and 15 bases separated the two germline ends. Germline V lookup: CDR1 KGHSH, CDR2 LQKENI. This CDR3 is built from 15 residues. The CDR3 protein is CASSPSPGKGEKLFF. The DNA for the CDR3 is TGTGCCAGCTCACCTAGCCCAGGGAAGGGTGAAAAACTGTTTTTT.

This sequence joins TRBV19 and TRBJ1-1; the D gene is possibly TRBD1 (5 bases). Trimming cost V 1 base and J 1 base, with 10 bases left between them. This CDR3 has 15 amino acids. CDR1 is LNHDA and CDR2 is SQIVND in the germline V gene (reference sequence). The DNA of the CDR3 is TGTGCCAGTAGTATAGGCTGGGGCGGGAACACTGAAGCTTTCTTT. It yields the protein CASSIGWGGNTEAFF. Complete variable domain (other parts from reference TRBV19 and TRBJ1-1): DGGITQSPKYLFRKEGQNVTLSCEQNLNHDAMYWYRQDPGQGLRLIYYSQIVNDFQKGDIAEGYSVSREKKESFPLTVTSAQKNPTAFYLCASSIGWGGNTEAFFGQGTRLTVV.